The text below deals with one TCR beta chain. Its antigen is unidentified. Germline values: CDR1 MNHEY, CDR2 SVGAGI. This CDR3 comprises 14 residues. Trimming left V 7 bases short and J 2 bases short, with 11 bases between. The data belong to a study of chemoradiotherapy in HPV16-positive cancers. Study as a whole: A couple of HPV16-positive patients' cells yielded candidate HPV-specific clones and common motifs.

Findings of the study overall: Functional assays defining HPV-specific T cells used only two HPV16-positive patients. Candidate HPV-specific clones and E7-related TCR motifs grew in tumor during treatment.

Repertoires were sampled repeatedly during chemoradiotherapy. Clones were sequenced by immunoSEQ multiplex PCR, and TCRdb holds only the in-frame ones, with some missing. The sample yields fewer than 3,000 clones, under 85% seen once. The sample in question was tumor tissue, obtained from a patient who underwent chemoradiotherapy. V and J are TRBV6-5 and TRBJ2-2, with no clear D. This sequence originates from a human donor with HPV-associated anogenital cancer. CDR3 amino acids: CASTYGLNTGELFF. The CDR3 DNA reads TGTGCCAGCACTTATGGGTTAAACACCGGGGAGCTGTTTTTT.